This T cell receptor beta chain came from a study of shared clonotypes between healthy human individuals (TCRdb year 2020). For the wider study: The cohort included three men and a couple of women between 18 and 49 years of age. Leukapheresis yielded between about 0.85 and 10 billion PBMCs per donor. To estimate repertoire size and how much clonotype sharing occurs between individuals, the study deeply sequenced the blood TCR repertoires of about 5 healthy adults. To increase sequencing depth and limit assay-specific biases, TCR repertoire library preparation and sequencing were carried out by different laboratories using diverse techniques. For each donor, CD4 naive and CD4 memory were each given three plates, CD8 naive was given two plates, and CD8 memory was given one plate. Overall results and qualifications from the work: Compared with non-shared clonotypes, the clonotypes found in all four sorted-subset donors had higher generation probabilities. Rarefaction of sorted-subset datasets indicated incomplete sequencing despite the large sequencing depth. Sampling was limited to blood, and TCR repertoires in tissue likely differ from TCR repertoires in blood. Pairwise subsampling led to the expectation that sequencing depth would affect the degree of clonotype sharing among donors. When a handful of donors were compared, the shared fraction of clonotypes was about 5.4% for naive CD4, 3.5% to 4% for naive CD8, more than 2% for memory CD4, and 0.35% to 0.4% for memory CD8. Estimated clonotype richness was generally larger for naive than for memory subsets. The genetic and exposure-history diversity represented was limited by the small number of donors.

Using the deep immunoSEQ assay, TCR CDR3 regions were amplified from genomic DNA by multiplex PCR. Genomic DNA extracted from each cell subset was distributed evenly over all wells of several immunoSEQ 96-well plates, and each plate served as one replicate. Each replicate PCR for sorted subsets received about 0.2 ug genomic DNA, equal to tens of thousands of T cell genomes. The purified libraries were quantified using a Qubit 3.0 fluorometer, sized with a Bioanalyzer 2100, and then quantified again using the KAPA Library Quantification kit. Each immunoSEQ 96-well plate was sequenced on its own single-read 150-cycle Illumina NextSeq 550 flow cell. From the authors' description of their analysis: Because only junctional sequences without quality scores were contained in the immunoSEQ output, filtering matching that applied to full-length reads could not be performed. Sequences were annotated with PyIR, a Python wrapper for IgBLAST v1.9, and V/J genes and CDR3 were assigned using IMGT germline references. Reads were removed for weak V/J assignments (E-value above 1e-6), missing CDR3, stop codons, out-of-frame junctions, or ambiguous translated residues. V3J clonotypes were defined by identical inferred V gene, J gene, and CDR3 amino acid sequence. The percentage overlap between two repertoires was calculated by dividing the number of shared unique clonotypes by the size of the smaller repertoire. Richness of each repertoire was evaluated using RTK rarefaction, the Chao1 estimator, and Recon v2.1 estimates of unobserved clonotypes. OLGA was used to compute generation probabilities for all TCRbeta clonotypes that the gDNA method yielded from a handful of donors. TCRdb obtained this table from immuneACCESS and retained in-frame rearrangements with V and J assigned. These tables miss some clones; where compared with another copy, unresolved V genes account for less than half of the shortfall, and the remainder is unexplained. That table furnishes V, J and clone size, whereas the DNA furnished D and trimming. The sample yields about 2 million clones; about 95% were counted once. Of the sample, more than 0.1% falls within the top ten clones.

The donors were healthy, HIV-negative adults who had no recently reported acute infections or vaccinations. All donors were Caucasian adults living in Nashville, Tennessee, USA. CD4+ T cells were enriched by magnetic negative selection, after which naive cells were positively selected on CD45RA and the negative fraction was taken as the memory subset. Blood was obtained by leukapheresis, after which PBMCs were separated by Ficoll-Histopaque density gradient centrifugation and cryopreserved in liquid nitrogen vapor phase. Analytical flow cytometry was used to check the purity and quantity of every magnetically sorted T cell population. Genomic DNA was isolated from each sorted fraction and quantified by UV absorbance on a Nanodrop 2000c. With regard to this clone: The antigen it recognizes is unknown. Per-base qualities were not stored, and no clone one base away is much larger.

From cysteine to phenylalanine, the CDR3 is 12 amino acids long. Of all the DNA, just the CDR3 is kept, 36 bases in frame from base 1. V is cut by 4 bases and J by 3 bases, and the space between the germline ends is 7 bases. From a lookup of the germline V gene, CDR1 and CDR2 are SGHRS and YFSETQ. The chain uses TRBV5-1 and TRBJ1-1, with an unclear D gene assignment. The clonotype originates from a man aged 18 to 29 in good health. The sample was naive CD4+ T cells sorted from blood. The cell subset or site label here, explained by the study, means: CD45RA+ positively selected. CDR3 region: CASSLTDTEAFF. The DNA is TGCGCCAGCAGCCTAACGGACACTGAAGCTTTCTTT. When the CDR3 is completed using the reference TRBV5-1 and TRBJ1-1 genes on either side, the full variable domain is KAGVTQTPRYLIKTRGQQVTLSCSPISGHRSVSWYQQTPGQGLQFLFEYFSETQRNKGNFPGRFSGRQFSNSRSEMNVSTLELGDSALYLCASSLTDTEAFFGQGTRLTVV.